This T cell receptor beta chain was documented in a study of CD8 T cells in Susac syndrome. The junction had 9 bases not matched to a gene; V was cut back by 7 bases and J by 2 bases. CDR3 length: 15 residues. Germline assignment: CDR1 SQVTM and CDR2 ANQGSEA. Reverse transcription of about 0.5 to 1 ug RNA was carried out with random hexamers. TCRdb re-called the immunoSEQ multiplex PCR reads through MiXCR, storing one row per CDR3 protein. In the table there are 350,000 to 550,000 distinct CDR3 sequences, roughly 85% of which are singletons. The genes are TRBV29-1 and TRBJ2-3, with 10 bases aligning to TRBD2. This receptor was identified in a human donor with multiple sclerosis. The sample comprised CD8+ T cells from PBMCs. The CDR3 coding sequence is TGCAGCGACCTTAAAGCGGGAGGGCCCACAGATACGCAGTATTTT. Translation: CSDLKAGGPTDTQYF.